These 9 T cell receptor beta chains were all obtained from the same sample, sequenced in a study of cytomegalovirus exposure and HLA in healthy donors (dated by TCRdb to about 2017). Libraries were made using the immunoSEQ multiplex PCR assay. The multiplex PCR relied on a mix of 60 forward primers for TCR Vbeta segments and 13 reverse primers for TCR Jbeta segments. TCRdb re-hosts the immuneACCESS table, in-frame sequences only. Its copies lack some clones; in the studies checked, an unresolved V gene accounts for under half of them, and the cause for the rest is not known. The sample contains about 120,000 clones, 79% of them found a single time. The ten largest clonotypes hold 1.5% to 2.5% of the sample. Sequences were obtained from PBMCs. Source of these receptors: a young man in good health and CMV-seronegative.

The V and J genes are TRBV5-1 and TRBJ2-3; 10 bases align to TRBD1. Germline V lookup: CDR1 SGHRS, CDR2 YFSETQ. The junction had 3 bases not matched to a gene; V was cut back by 2 bases and J by 3 bases. The CDR3 length is 15 residues. CDR3 sequence reads: CASSFGQGGTDTQYF. CDR3 DNA sequence: TGCGCCAGCAGCTTTGGACAGGGGGGAACAGATACGCAGTATTTT. Filled out from reference TRBV5-1 and TRBJ2-3, the complete variable domain reads KAGVTQTPRYLIKTRGQQVTLSCSPISGHRSVSWYQQTPGQGLQFLFEYFSETQRNKGNFPGRFSGRQFSNSRSEMNVSTLELGDSALYLCASSFGQGGTDTQYFGPGTRLTVL.

Only a few counts were recorded for this clone. This chain uses TRBV5-1 with TRBJ1-1; no reliable D call. With 4 bases removed from V and 1 base from J, the gap between germline ends came to 5 bases. Germline CDR1 reads SGHRS; CDR2 reads YFSETQ. This CDR3 spans 12 amino acids. For the CDR3, the DNA is TGCGCCAGCAGCCTGAGGAACACTGAAGCTTTCTTT. Translation gives CASSLRNTEAFF.

This clone was seen a handful of times. V gene TRBV4-1 combines with J gene TRBJ2-3; tentative D call: TRBD1 (5 bases). Germline CDR1 and CDR2: MGHRA and YSYEKL. There are 14 residues in the CDR3. Trimming removed 4 bases at V and 4 bases at J, with 12 bases between. For the CDR3, the DNA is TGCGCCAGCAGCCTAACCCAGGGCCCAGATACGCAGTATTTT. Its protein is CASSLTQGPDTQYF.

The chain links TRBV7-3 to TRBJ1-2, with TRBD1 identical over 10 bases. The V gene end was trimmed by 5 bases and the J gene end by 8 bases; junction bases not matched to a gene: 11. CDR1 and CDR2 from the germline V gene are SGHTA and FQGTGA. This CDR3 has 15 amino acids. CDR3 DNA: TGTGCCAGCAGCAGGGGGGACAGGGGAGGGGAAGGCTACACCTTC. Translating it yields CASSRGDRGGEGYTF.

This rearrangement joins TRBV25-1 to TRBJ1-2; 8 nucleotides line up with TRBD1. The V and J ends lost 6 bases and 4 bases, in that order; junction bases with no gene match: 7. Germline CDR1 MGHDK, CDR2 SYGVNS. CDR3 length: 14 amino acids. CDR3 DNA: TGTGCCAGCAGGAGACAGGGGCTATCCTATGGCTACACCTTC. Its translation is CASRRQGLSYGYTF.

The V and J genes are TRBV6-5 and TRBJ1-2, with D possibly matching TRBD1 (6 bases). V was trimmed by 6 bases and J by 4 bases, leaving 15 bases between them. This CDR3 has 14 residues. Germline-derived CDR1 and CDR2 are MNHEY and SVGAGI. CDR3 DNA: TGTGCCAGCAGGGCCCTAGGACAGCTCTATGGCTACACCTTC. Translating gives CASRALGQLYGYTF.

The V and J genes are TRBV11-2 and TRBJ2-5, with D possibly matching TRBD2 (6 bases). CDR1 is SGHAT, CDR2 FQNNGV, per germline. The CDR3 consists of 14 residues. V lost 3 bases, J lost 2 bases, and 10 bases lay in between. Here the CDR3 reads CASSFMGGQETQYF. The DNA for the CDR3 is TGTGCCAGCAGCTTTATGGGGGGTCAAGAGACCCAGTACTTC.

V usage is TRBV5-5 and J usage is TRBJ2-3; tentatively, D is TRBD2 (6 bases). Deletions cut 4 bases from V and 2 bases from J, with 20 bases between. Germline V gives CDR1 SGHKS, CDR2 YYEKEE (reference sequence). This CDR3 is built from 17 residues. The DNA for the CDR3 is TGTGCCAGCAGCCTGGGTGGGGAGGAGAGCTACACAGATACGCAGTATTTT. Translation: CASSLGGEESYTDTQYF.

The chain joins TRBV19 to TRBJ2-3; TRBD2 matches 11 bases. Germline assignment: CDR1 LNHDA and CDR2 SQIVND (reference sequence). The CDR3 consists of 17 residues. The junction had 11 bases not matched to a gene; V was cut back by 8 bases and J by 1 base. The chain's CDR3 is CASGPGLLAGGTDTQYF. DNA of the CDR3: TGTGCCAGTGGACCCGGTTTACTAGCGGGGGGCACAGATACGCAGTATTTT.